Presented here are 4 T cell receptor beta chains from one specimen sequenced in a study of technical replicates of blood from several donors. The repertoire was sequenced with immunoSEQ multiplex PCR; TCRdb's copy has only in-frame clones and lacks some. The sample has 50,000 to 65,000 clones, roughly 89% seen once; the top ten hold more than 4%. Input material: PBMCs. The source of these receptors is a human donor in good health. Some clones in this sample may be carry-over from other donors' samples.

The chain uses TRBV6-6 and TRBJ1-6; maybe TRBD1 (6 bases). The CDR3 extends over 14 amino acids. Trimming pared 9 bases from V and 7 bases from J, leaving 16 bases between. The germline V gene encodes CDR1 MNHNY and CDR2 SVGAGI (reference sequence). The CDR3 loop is CASSGGQRNSPLHF. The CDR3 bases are TGTGCCAGTTCGGGGGGCCAGCGAAATTCACCCCTCCACTTT.

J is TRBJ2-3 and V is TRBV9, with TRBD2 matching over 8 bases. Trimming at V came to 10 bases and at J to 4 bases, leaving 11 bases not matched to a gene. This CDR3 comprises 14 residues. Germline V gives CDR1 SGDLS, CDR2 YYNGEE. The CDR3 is CAAQSGRGADTQYF. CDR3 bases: TGTGCCGCCCAAAGCGGGAGAGGGGCAGATACGCAGTATTTT.

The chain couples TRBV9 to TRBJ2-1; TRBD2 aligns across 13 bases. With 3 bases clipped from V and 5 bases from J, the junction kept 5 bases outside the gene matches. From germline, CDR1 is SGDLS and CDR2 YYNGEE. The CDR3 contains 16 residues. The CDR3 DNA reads TGTGCCAGCAGCGCGGCGGGACTAGCGGGAAACAATGAGCAGTTCTTC. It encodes CASSAAGLAGNNEQFF.

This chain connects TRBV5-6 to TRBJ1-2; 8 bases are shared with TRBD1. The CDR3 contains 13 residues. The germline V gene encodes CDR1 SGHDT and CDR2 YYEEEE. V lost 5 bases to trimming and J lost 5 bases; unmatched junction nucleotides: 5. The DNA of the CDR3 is TGTGCCAGCAGTCTGGACAGGGTATATGGCTACACCTTC. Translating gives CASSLDRVYGYTF.